The 9 T cell receptor beta chains below all came from one sample that was sequenced in a study of tumor-infiltrating lymphocytes in primary liver carcinoma (dated by TCRdb to about 2017). TRIzol reagent was used to extract blood RNA from unsorted whole blood, while the DNeasy Blood & Tissue kit provided the germline DNA. The data were produced on an Illumina HiSeq 2500. TCRbeta-specific cDNA was reverse-transcribed from around 500 ng total RNA using a constant-region primer and ProtoScript II reverse transcriptase. The TCRbeta libraries were prepared through three rounds of nested multiplex PCR following a slightly modified ARM-PCR procedure. Each of the first two PCR rounds ran for approximately 9 cycles and used multiplex TRBV1-TRBV30 forward primers together with a Cbeta reverse primer. TCRdb ran its own pipeline on the public reads, namely fastp trimming at Q25 and MiXCR clone calling, and kept in-frame beta chains. Under each unique CDR3 protein, matching rows form one entry showing the most common genes and DNA. Across this sample there are 250,000 to 400,000 distinct CDR3 sequences, with over 55% seen only once. The ten largest clones capture roughly 9% of the sample.

The sample was peripheral blood. The source of these receptors is a man aged 40-55 years with primary liver carcinoma and hepatitis B virus infection.

This clonotype was picked up many times. The chain has TRBV5-6 and TRBJ1-1; TRBD1 matches at 8 bases. Germline V gives CDR1 SGHDT, CDR2 YYEEEE. V was pared by 4 bases and J by 4 bases, with 6 bases of the junction left unmatched. This CDR3 has 14 amino acids. This CDR3 reads CASSGNRGGTEAFF. The CDR3 region has the DNA TGTGCCAGCAGCGGGAACAGGGGGGGCACTGAAGCTTTCTTT.

Comment on this clonotype: One base away lies a much larger clone, so this may be a sequencing read error. The rearrangement uses TRBV5-4 and TRBJ2-2; D is ambiguous. In germline, CDR1 is SGHNT, CDR2 YYREEE (reference sequence). CDR3 length equals 12 residues. The CDR3 coding sequence is TGTGCCAGCGGCTTATACGGCGGGGAGCTGTTTTTT. Translation: CASGLYGGELFF.

To note about this clonotype: This may come from a read error, since a much larger clone is one base off. The V gene is TRBV7-8, the J gene TRBJ1-6; 8 nucleotides agree with TRBD1. CDR3 length: 15 amino acids. The V gene end was trimmed by 4 bases and the J gene end by 5 bases; junction bases not matched to a gene: 4. Germline CDR1 is SGHVS and CDR2 is FQNEAQ. Here the CDR3 reads CASSSTGVDNSPLHF. CDR3 nucleotide sequence: TGTGCCAGCAGCTCGACAGGGGTGGATAATTCACCCCTCCACTTT.

About this clonotype itself: The junction and the germline gene differ at one end; a read error may be behind it. This chain uses TRBV6-5 with TRBJ1-1; tentatively, D is TRBD1 (6 bases). The CDR3 runs 15 residues. Germline V gene lookup returns CDR1 MNHEY and CDR2 SVGAGI. The CDR3 sequence is CTSSYLIGGGAEAFF. The CDR3 bases are TGTACCAGCAGTTACTTGATTGGGGGCGGAGCTGAAGCTTTCTTT.

Notes on this clonotype: This may be a read error, as it is one base from a much larger clone. V usage is TRBV7-8 and J usage is TRBJ1-2, with TRBD1 identical over 10 bases. With 1 base clipped from V and 5 bases from J, the junction kept 10 bases outside the gene matches. Germline assignment: CDR1 SGHVS and CDR2 FQNEAQ. The CDR3 has 17 residues. CDR3 DNA: TGTGCCAGCAGCTTAGAGACAGGGGGCGCTCAACGATATGGCTACACCTTC. This codes for CASSLETGGAQRYGYTF.

This clonotype was found a few times. The genes are TRBV6-1 and TRBJ2-5; 13 bases agree with TRBD2. Germline V gene lookup returns CDR1 MNHNS and CDR2 SASEGT. The CDR3 has 17 residues. Trimming took 7 bases from V and 6 from J; bases not matched to a gene: 14. The CDR3 DNA reads as TGTGCCAGCAATCCCACTAGCGGGAGGGCCCTCGGGAAGACCCAGTACTTC. It translates to CASNPTSGRALGKTQYF.

With regard to this clonotype: A junction end diverges from the germline sequence, so it may reflect a read error. The chain recombines TRBV28 with TRBJ1-2; 7 bases are shared with TRBD1. This CDR3 region has 13 residues. Germline CDR1 MDHEN, CDR2 SYDVKM. CDR3 protein: CANSLEGAYDYTF. The CDR3 nucleotides are TGTGCCAACAGTTTGGAGGGGGCTTATGACTACACCTTC.

This clonotype was picked up one time. One base away lies a much larger clone, so this may be a sequencing read error. The V call is TRBV29-1, the J call TRBJ2-5, with TRBD1 as a possible D gene (8 bases). Germline V gives CDR1 SQVTM, CDR2 ANQGSEA. Trimming removed 0 bases from V and 7 bases from J, with 15 bases in between. The CDR3 is 14 residues long. As DNA, the CDR3 is TGCAGCGTTGAAGATAGACAGGGGAGGGGGACCCAGTACTTC. It encodes CSVEDRQGRGTQYF.

This clonotype has a count of ten or more. The rearrangement uses TRBV29-1 and TRBJ1-1; D is ambiguous. V lost 7 bases to trimming and J lost 1 base, with 13 bases between them. The germline CDR1 and CDR2 sequences are SQVTM and ANQGSEA. CDR3 length equals 13 residues. For the CDR3, the DNA is TGCAGCGGTCAAAGGGTGGCGAACACTGAAGCTTTCTTT. It codes for CSGQRVANTEAFF.